The rows below give T cell receptor beta chains drawn from one sample of a study of CD8 T cells in ankylosing spondylitis. From the 5' RACE reads, TCRdb called clonotypes with MiXCR, one entry per CDR3 protein. Of roughly 240,000 distinct CDR3 sequences in the sample, under 8.5% are singletons; the top ten hold around 4.8%. Sample: blood, either unsorted or a sorted T cell fraction (not recorded which). These receptors were obtained from a female donor with ankylosing spondylitis or in good health (not recorded which). Each CDR3 is given with its conserved first and last residue. Fields, in order: J gene, clone size, V gene, D gene, CDR3 DNA, CDR3 protein. The D gene is left open where the match is weak. Clone size is stated in some rows and not others, as once, few, many or a class when expanded.

TRBJ2-7 . TRBV25-1 TRBD2 TGTGCCAGCAGTGCCCTAAGTACTAGCGGGAACTACGAGCAGTACTTC CASSALSTSGNYEQYF
TRBJ2-5 . TRBV20-1 . TGCAGTGCCCGGAGAACAGAGACCCAGTACTTC CSARRTETQYF
TRBJ1-1 once TRBV7-2 . TGTGCCAGCAGCTTAGGGGGGGGACATTTCATGAACACTGAAGCTTTCTTT CASSLGGGHFMNTEAFF
TRBJ1-1 many TRBV28 TRBD1 TGTGCCAGCAAACTACCGGGACAGGGAGCCATGAACACTGAAGCTTTCTTT CASKLPGQGAMNTEAFF
TRBJ2-1 many TRBV3-1 . TGTGCCAGCAGCCAAGAAGCCGGACGGCGGACCTTCAATGAGCAGTTCTTC CASSQEAGRRTFNEQFF
TRBJ1-6 . TRBV7-2 . TGTGCCAGCAGCTTAACGAAGGGCTCACCCCTCCACTTT CASSLTKGSPLHF
TRBJ1-2 many TRBV28 . TGTGCCAGCAGTTTGGAGGGAGGTACAGACAATGGCTACACCTTC CASSLEGGTDNGYTF
TRBJ2-3 many TRBV5-1 . TGCGCCAGCAGCTTGAGTGGGGACCCCCCTGCAGATACGCAGTATTTT CASSLSGDPPADTQYF
TRBJ2-3 many TRBV19 TRBD2 TGTGCCAGCCGACTAGCGGGAGCAGCAGATACGCAGTATTTT CASRLAGAADTQYF
TRBJ2-1 medium-sized TRBV5-1 TRBD2 TGCGCCAGCAGCTGGACTCCGGGACTAGCGGCTAATGAGCAGTTCTTC CASSWTPGLAANEQFF
TRBJ2-7 few TRBV5-1 . TGCGCCAGCAGCCGTACGGCTAATTCCTACGAGCAGTACTTC CASSRTANSYEQYF
TRBJ2-5 many TRBV28 . TGTGCCAGCAGCCACCGGCCTGGGGAGACCCAGTACTTC CASSHRPGETQYF
TRBJ1-4 many TRBV7-2 TRBD1 TGTGCCAGCAGCCCAGGGGGGGCTAATGAAAAACTGTTTTTT CASSPGGANEKLFF
TRBJ2-5 few TRBV4-3 . TGCGCCAGCAGCCAAGAACAGGGTACCGGGGAGACCCAGTACTTC CASSQEQGTGETQYF
TRBJ2-1 . TRBV20-1 TRBD2 TGCAGTGCCTGGTCCGGGACTAACAATGAGCAGTTCTTC CSAWSGTNNEQFF
TRBJ1-1 many TRBV21-1 . TGTGCCAGCAGCAGCGGGACGGCGAACACTGAAGCTTTCTTT CASSSGTANTEAFF
TRBJ2-7 many TRBV5-1 TRBD2 TGCGCCAGCAGCGACGGGGGACTAGCGGGAGCAGTCTACGAGCAGTACTTC CASSDGGLAGAVYEQYF
TRBJ2-3 many TRBV20-1 TRBD2 TGCAGTGCCGCCGGGGGGAGCACAGATACGCAGTATTTT CSAAGGSTDTQYF
TRBJ2-1 few TRBV7-9 . TGTGCCAGCAGCCGCGTCAGGACGGCATACAATGAGCAGTTCTTC CASSRVRTAYNEQFF
TRBJ2-1 many TRBV19 TRBD2 TGTGCCAGTAGTAATCGTCCTAGCGGGAGCTCCTACAATGAGCAGTTCTTC CASSNRPSGSSYNEQFF
TRBJ2-1 many TRBV14 TRBD2 TGTGCCAGCAGCCAAGTTCCCCACTTTTCGGGAGGCTCGGATGAGCAGTTCTTC CASSQVPHFSGGSDEQFF
TRBJ1-4 many TRBV20-1 . TGCAGTGCTAGAGTCGAGGAAAAACTGTTTTTT CSARVEEKLFF
TRBJ2-3 many TRBV24-1 . TGTGCCACCAGTGAGGACGGAGCCACAGATACGCAGTATTTT CATSEDGATDTQYF
TRBJ1-6 many TRBV10-3 . TGTGCCATCCGGAGAAGTAATTCACCCCTCCACTTT CAIRRSNSPLHF
TRBJ2-7 . TRBV7-8 . TGTGCCAGCAGCTTAGTGGGGGAGCAGTACTTC CASSLVGEQYF